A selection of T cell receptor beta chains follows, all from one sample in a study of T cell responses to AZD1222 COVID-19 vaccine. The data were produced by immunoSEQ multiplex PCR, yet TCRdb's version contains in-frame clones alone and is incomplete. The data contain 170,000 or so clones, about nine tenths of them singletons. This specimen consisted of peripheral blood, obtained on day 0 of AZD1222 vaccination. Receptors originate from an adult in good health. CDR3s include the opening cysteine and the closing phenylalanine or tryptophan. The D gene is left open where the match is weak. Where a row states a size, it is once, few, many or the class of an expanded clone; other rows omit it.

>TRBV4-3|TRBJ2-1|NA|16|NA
CASSQDPGVRSHEQFF
TGCGCCAGCAGCCAAGATCCCGGCGTCAGGAGCCATGAGCAGTTCTTC
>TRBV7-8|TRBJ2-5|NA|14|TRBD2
CASSLALAGETQYF
TGTGCCAGCAGCTTAGCGCTAGCGGGGGAGACCCAGTACTTC
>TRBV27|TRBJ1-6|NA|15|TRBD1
CASSSSYRGNSPLHF
TGTGCCAGCAGTTCGTCCTACAGGGGGAATTCACCCCTCCACTTT
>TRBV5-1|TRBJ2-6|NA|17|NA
CASSLGGFQSGANVLTF
TGCGCCAGCAGCTTGGGGGGGTTCCAATCTGGGGCCAACGTCCTGACTTTC
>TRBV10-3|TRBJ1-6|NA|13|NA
CAIRLDGNSPLHF
TGTGCCATCAGGCTTGACGGAAATTCACCCCTCCACTTT
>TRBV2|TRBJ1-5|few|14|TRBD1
CASSLQQGNQPQHF
TGTGCCAGCAGTCTCCAACAGGGGAATCAGCCCCAGCATTTT
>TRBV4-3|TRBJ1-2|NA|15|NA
CASSQDPVFNYGYTF
TGCGCCAGCAGCCAAGATCCGGTTTTCAACTATGGCTACACCTTC
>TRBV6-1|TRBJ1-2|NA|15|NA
CASSEGRRTNYGYTF
TGTGCCAGCAGTGAAGGGAGGAGGACTAACTATGGCTACACCTTC
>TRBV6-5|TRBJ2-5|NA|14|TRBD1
CASSLGTGQETQYF
TGTGCCAGCAGCCTTGGGACAGGTCAAGAGACCCAGTACTTC
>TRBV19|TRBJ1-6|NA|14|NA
CATKPGTGGSPLHF
TGTGCCACTAAACCGGGAACAGGTGGCTCACCCCTCCACTTT
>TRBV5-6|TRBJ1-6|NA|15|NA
CASSWDTAYNSPLHF
TGTGCCAGCAGTTGGGACACAGCCTATAATTCACCCCTCCACTTT
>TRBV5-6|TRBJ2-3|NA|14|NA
CASSVPSSRDTQYF
TGTGCCAGCAGCGTACCGAGTAGTCGGGATACGCAGTATTTT
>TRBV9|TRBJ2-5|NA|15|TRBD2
CASSVGGTTPETQYF
TGTGCCAGCAGCGTAGGCGGGACTACCCCAGAGACCCAGTACTTC
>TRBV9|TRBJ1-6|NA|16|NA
CASSVKETAYNSPLHF
TGTGCCAGCAGCGTAAAGGAGACGGCTTATAATTCACCCCTCCACTTT
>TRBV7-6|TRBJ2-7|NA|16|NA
CASSRGHRTFSYEQYF
TGTGCCAGCAGCCGGGGGCACAGAACCTTCTCCTACGAGCAGTACTTC
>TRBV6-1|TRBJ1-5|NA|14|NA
CASSDGEEGQPQHF
TGTGCCAGCAGTGACGGTGAGGAAGGTCAGCCCCAGCATTTT
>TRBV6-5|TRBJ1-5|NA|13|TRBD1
CASNPDRAGPQHF
TGTGCCAGCAACCCAGACAGGGCCGGTCCCCAGCATTTT
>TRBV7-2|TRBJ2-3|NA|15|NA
CASSLVWASTDTQYF
TGTGCCAGCAGCTTAGTGTGGGCGAGCACAGATACGCAGTATTTT
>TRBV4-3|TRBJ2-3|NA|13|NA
CASSQDGADTQYF
TGCGCCAGCAGCCAAGATGGGGCAGATACGCAGTATTTT
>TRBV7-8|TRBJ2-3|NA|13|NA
CASRSLDLDTQYF
TGTGCCAGCAGGTCCCTTGACTTAGATACGCAGTATTTT